This passage covers 14 T cell receptor beta chains from one sample sequenced in a study of shared clonotypes between healthy human individuals. Generated by immunoSEQ multiplex PCR, the TCRdb table keeps only in-frame clones and is missing some. Found here are over 700,000 clones, approximately 77% of them singletons; the top ten hold more than 1.5%. Material: memory CD4+ T cells sorted from blood. Subset denoted: CD45RA-negative fraction. These receptors originate from a woman between 25 and 40 years old in good health.

The chain combines TRBV27 with TRBJ2-3; 7 positions match TRBD1. This CDR3 is built from 16 residues. V dropped 0 bases and J dropped 3; count of bases not matched to a gene: 6. Germline values: CDR1 MNHEY, CDR2 SMNVEV (reference sequence). CDR3 loop: CASSLSQTGRTDTQYF. Written as DNA, the CDR3 is TGTGCCAGCAGTTTATCACAGACAGGGAGAACAGATACGCAGTATTTT.

The chain uses TRBV6-5 and TRBJ1-1; D not resolved. Deletions cut 0 bases from V and 7 bases from J, with 15 bases between. Germline V lookup: CDR1 MNHEY, CDR2 SVGAGI. The CDR3 sequence is 15 residues long. CDR3 amino acids: CASSYSRSRGGEAFF. Here the CDR3 DNA reads TGTGCCAGCAGTTACTCGAGATCCCGTGGAGGTGAAGCTTTCTTT.

The gene calls are TRBV19 and TRBJ2-2, with D maybe TRBD1 (6 bases). The CDR3 sequence is 14 residues long. CDR1 is LNHDA and CDR2 is SQIVND in the germline V gene (reference sequence). With 3 bases removed from V and 4 bases from J, the gap between germline ends came to 9 bases. The CDR3 DNA sequence: TGTGCCAGTAGTATCAACAGGGCCACCGGGGAGCTGTTTTTT. Amino acid sequence: CASSINRATGELFF.

The chain joins TRBV11-2 to TRBJ2-1, with a tentative D call TRBD2 (5 bases). Between the trimmed V and J ends, which lost 6 bases and 7 bases, there was a span of 19 bases. CDR3 length equals 15 residues. Per the germline V gene, CDR1 is SGHAT and CDR2 is FQNNGV. CDR3: CASSQLGTKRNEQFF. Written as DNA, the CDR3 is TGTGCCAGCAGTCAACTAGGCACAAAGCGGAATGAGCAGTTCTTC.

The V gene is TRBV7-9, the J gene TRBJ2-2, with D possibly called TRBD1 or TRBD2 (5 bases each). CDR1 is SEHNR, CDR2 FQNEAQ, per germline (reference sequence). Trimming pared 8 bases from V and 3 bases from J, leaving 22 bases between. The CDR3 runs to 17 residues. For the CDR3, the DNA is TGTGCCAGCGCCGGCCGGGGCGGTCCCGCGGACACCGGGGAGCTGTTTTTT. As protein: CASAGRGGPADTGELFF.

CDR3 in amino acids: CASSLVAGVGETQYF. Written as DNA, the CDR3 is TGTGCCAGCAGCTTAGTAGCGGGAGTGGGAGAGACCCAGTACTTC. V and J are TRBV7-3 and TRBJ2-5, with 9 bases lining up with TRBD2. CDR3 size: 15 residues. CDR1 and CDR2 from the germline V gene are SGHTA and FQGTGA. J gave up 4 bases and V 2 bases, and 5 bases lay outside the gene matches.

This clone was recorded once. V is TRBV7-2 and J is TRBJ2-4; no clear D. This CDR3 spans 14 amino acids. V was pared by 8 bases and J by 0 bases, with 11 bases between. Germline V CDR1 and CDR2: SGHTA, FQGNSA. Written as DNA, the CDR3 is TGTGCCAGCGGTACTGGGGTAGCCAAAAACATTCAGTACTTC. Amino acid sequence: CASGTGVAKNIQYF.

This clone was detected a few times. The V call is TRBV5-1, the J call TRBJ2-1, with 8 bases aligning to TRBD1. There are 15 residues in the CDR3. The germline gives CDR1 SGHRS, CDR2 YFSETQ. The V and J ends lost 1 base and 4 bases, in that order; junction bases with no gene match: 4. The DNA of the CDR3 is TGCGCCAGCAGCTTGTTACAGGGGGTATACAATGAGCAGTTCTTC. Its protein is CASSLLQGVYNEQFF.

This clone appeared a single time. This sequence is one base from a far larger clone and is likely a read error. Distinct nucleotide sequences in the sample also encode this CDR3. The chain joins TRBV11-2 to TRBJ2-7, with TRBD2 identical over 7 bases. Germline CDR1 SGHAT, CDR2 FQNNGV. V was clipped by 1 base and J by 2 bases; unmatched bases: 2. This CDR3 has 14 residues. The CDR3 DNA reads TGTGCCAGCAGCTTAGCGGGAGGACCCTACGAGCAGTACTTC. It codes for CASSLAGGPYEQYF.

This clone was counted once. This sample includes further DNA sequences coding for the same CDR3. This chain uses TRBV27 with TRBJ2-5; D possibly corresponds to TRBD1 (6 bases). CDR3 size: 15 residues. V dropped 0 bases and J dropped 5 bases, with 13 bases sitting between them. Germline lookup yields CDR1 MNHEY and CDR2 SMNVEV (reference sequence). The DNA for the CDR3 is TGTGCCAGCAGTTTATCTGGAACAGGGAAGGAGACCCAGTACTTC. As protein: CASSLSGTGKETQYF.

V is TRBV6-6 and J is TRBJ2-7, with D perhaps TRBD2 (6 bases). The germline V gene has CDR1 MNHNY and CDR2 SVGAGI (reference sequence). The CDR3 length is 16 residues. V was shortened by 0 bases and J by 4 bases, with 16 bases between the two germline ends. The CDR3 bases are TGTGCCAGCAGTTACTCGATAGGAGGGAGTTCGTACGAGCAGTACTTC. The encoded protein is CASSYSIGGSSYEQYF.

This clone came up once. The chain couples TRBV16 to TRBJ2-2; TRBD1 is a possible D gene (5 bases). The germline V and J ends were trimmed by 0 bases and 6 bases, with 11 bases remaining between them. The V gene's germline CDR1 is KGHSY and CDR2 FQNENV. CDR3 size: 15 residues. The CDR3 reads CASSQSQGGAGELFF. The CDR3 DNA is TGTGCCAGCAGCCAATCGCAGGGTGGAGCCGGGGAGCTGTTTTTT.

The chain uses TRBV28 and TRBJ2-6; no definite D call. The CDR3 has 15 residues. Deletions cut 0 bases from V and 4 bases from J, with 7 bases between. CDR1 is MDHEN and CDR2 is SYDVKM in the germline V gene. In DNA form, the CDR3 reads TGTGCCAGCAGTTTATGGACGACCGGGGCCAACGTCCTGACTTTC. This gives the protein CASSLWTTGANVLTF. Complete variable domain (other parts from reference TRBV28 and TRBJ2-6): DVKVTQSSRYLVKRTGEKVFLECVQDMDHENMFWYRQDPGLGLRLIYFSYDVKMKEKGDIPEGYSVSREKKERFSLILESASTNQTSMYLCASSLWTTGANVLTFGAGSRLTVL.

In its sample, this clone was seen a few times. The rearrangement joins TRBV19 to TRBJ2-3; 8 nucleotides agree with TRBD1. CDR3 length: 15 residues. Germline V CDR1 and CDR2: LNHDA, SQIVND (reference sequence). Losses at the gene ends were 4 bases for V and 2 bases for J; bases not matched to a gene: 5. CDR3: CASSRTGYYTDTQYF. The CDR3, as DNA: TGTGCCAGTAGTAGGACAGGGTACTACACAGATACGCAGTATTTT. Combining the CDR3 with reference TRBV19 and TRBJ2-3 gives the whole variable domain DGGITQSPKYLFRKEGQNVTLSCEQNLNHDAMYWYRQDPGQGLRLIYYSQIVNDFQKGDIAEGYSVSREKKESFPLTVTSAQKNPTAFYLCASSRTGYYTDTQYFGPGTRLTVL.